This TCR beta chain was retrieved from a study of CD8 T cells in ankylosing spondylitis. Study-wide findings and caveats: Matched synovial fluid from ankylosing spondylitis patients was reported to be enriched for disease-linked clones. Disease-associated clonotypes exhibited CD8+ identity and were relatively infrequent in peripheral blood.

Between the trimmed V and J ends, which lost 0 bases and 6 bases, there was a span of 18 bases. Germline V lookup: CDR1 DFQATT, CDR2 SNEGSKA (reference sequence). The CDR3 extends over 15 amino acids. This clonotype was detected ten times or more. Its antigen is still unknown. MiXCR, applied by TCRdb to the 5' RACE reads, yields one record per CDR3 protein. The table shows over 100,000 distinct CDR3 sequences, with about 7% occurring only once. The receptor was isolated from a male donor with ankylosing spondylitis or in good health (not recorded which). Sequencing used blood, either unsorted or a sorted T cell fraction (not recorded which). The rearrangement joins TRBV20-1 to TRBJ2-7; D possibly corresponds to TRBD2 (6 bases). CDR3 nucleotides: TGCAGTGCTAGAGATCCCGTGGGAGGTCCGGGCGAGCAGTACTTC. Protein product: CSARDPVGGPGEQYF.